This record concerns one T cell receptor beta chain sequence. The data stem from a study of shared T cell receptors in the human thymus. The repertoire was sequenced with immunoSEQ multiplex PCR; TCRdb's copy has only in-frame clones and lacks some. The repertoire holds about 540,000 clones, about 84% seen once, with more than 0.01% in the top ten. Looked up from germline, CDR1 is SGHDT and CDR2 is YYEEEE. Trimming removed 1 base at V and 0 bases at J, with 22 bases between. CDR3 size: 19 residues. This sample also appeared in a second study, on human thymus T cells.

The V call is TRBV5-6, the J call TRBJ2-5; D gene unclear. Sequencing input: thymocytes. The TCR was taken from a boy in the first two years of life with a congenital heart defect. DNA of the CDR3: TGTGCCAGCAGCTTGTCCTCGGGTACCTGCCCACTGTACCAAGAGACCCAGTACTTC. Its translation: CASSLSSGTCPLYQETQYF. The entire variable domain, with the rest obtained from reference TRBV5-6 and TRBJ2-5, is as follows: DAGVTQSPTHLIKTRGQQVTLRCSPKSGHDTVSWYQQALGQGPQFIFQYYEEEERQRGNFPDRFSGHQFPNYSSELNVNALLLGDSALYLCASSLSSGTCPLYQETQYFGPGTRLLVL.